Below, 25 T cell receptor beta chains from the same sample are listed, as sequenced in a study of cytomegalovirus exposure and HLA in healthy donors. The PCR had 60 Vbeta and 13 Jbeta primers. Profiling relied on immunoSEQ multiplex PCR, and the TCRdb table lists in-frame clones only, not all of them. The sample lists 150,000 to 200,000 clones, over 60% occurring once. The specimen sequenced was PBMCs. These receptors all come from a male donor in good health and CMV-seronegative.

This clone was observed a single time. The CDR3 DNA reads as TGTGCCAGCAGTGAGAGTGGGAGCGTCTACAATGAGCAGTTCTTC. It codes for CASSESGSVYNEQFF. This chain uses TRBV2 with TRBJ2-7; perhaps TRBD2 as D (5 bases). The J call may be mistaken, given a closer DNA end match to TRBJ2-1. The CDR3 covers 15 residues. Germline CDR1 reads SNHLY; CDR2 reads FYNNEI.

V usage is TRBV5-4 and J usage is TRBJ2-7; D is possibly TRBD1 (5 bases). The CDR3 has 17 residues. Germline assignment: CDR1 SGHNT and CDR2 YYREEE (reference sequence). Trimming shortened V by 0 bases and J by 3 bases, and 19 bases separated the two germline ends. CDR3 loop: CASSLGGGGHVGYEQYF. DNA for the CDR3: TGTGCCAGCAGCTTGGGGGGCGGCGGACACGTCGGCTACGAGCAGTACTTC. Drawing the rest from reference TRBV5-4 and TRBJ2-7, the complete variable domain is ETGVTQSPTHLIKTRGQQVTLRCSSQSGHNTVSWYQQALGQGPQFIFQYYREEENGRGNFPPRFSGLQFPNYSSELNVNALELDDSALYLCASSLGGGGHVGYEQYFGPGTRLTVT.

V and J are TRBV5-6 and TRBJ2-1, with D tentatively TRBD1 (6 bases). Trimming pared 2 bases from V and 5 bases from J, leaving 26 bases between. There are 19 residues in the CDR3. CDR1 and CDR2 from the germline V gene are SGHDT and YYEEEE. CDR3 residues: CASSFRQELGTRGDNEQFF. For the CDR3, the DNA is TGTGCCAGCAGCTTTCGACAGGAATTAGGGACACGTGGAGACAATGAGCAGTTCTTC.

The gene calls are TRBV15 and TRBJ2-1; TRBD2 matches at 10 bases. V shed 2 bases and J 7 bases; nucleotides not matched to a gene: 8. This CDR3 region has 16 residues. Germline CDR1 LNHNV, CDR2 YYDKDF (reference sequence). The CDR3 region is CATSRPASGSPNEQFF. CDR3 bases: TGTGCCACCAGCAGACCCGCTAGCGGGAGTCCAAATGAGCAGTTCTTC.

The chain recombines TRBV5-5 with TRBJ1-4; the D is unclear. The CDR3 length is 14 residues. In germline, CDR1 is SGHKS, CDR2 YYEKEE (reference sequence). Between the trimmed V and J ends, which lost 0 bases and 7 bases, there was a span of 10 bases. The CDR3 bases are TGTGCCAGCAGCTTGGGAGAGGCGGGTGAAAAACTGTTTTTT. The encoded protein is CASSLGEAGEKLFF.

The chain couples TRBV4-1 to TRBJ1-3; tentative D call: TRBD1 (5 bases). The CDR3 covers 14 residues. Germline values: CDR1 MGHRA, CDR2 YSYEKL. Trimming shortened V by 6 bases and J by 8 bases, and 17 bases separated the two germline ends. CDR3 DNA: TGCGCCAGCAGGAACAAAGGGGCTGGGGACACCATATATTTT. Translation: CASRNKGAGDTIYF.

The CDR3 DNA follows: TGTGCCAGCAGCGCGACCTCCGGGACTCGGTTGAATGAGCAGTTCTTC. It codes for CASSATSGTRLNEQFF. The chain links TRBV5-6 to TRBJ2-1; D might be TRBD2 (6 bases). Between the trimmed V and J ends, which lost 4 bases and 7 bases, there was a span of 21 bases. The germline CDR1 and CDR2 sequences are SGHDT and YYEEEE. CDR3 length: 16 residues.

This clone occurred once. The chain uses TRBV7-2 and TRBJ2-5, with 13 bases aligning to TRBD2. CDR1 is SGHTA, CDR2 FQGNSA, per germline. Trimming cost V 0 bases and J 6 bases; bases outside gene matches: 1. This CDR3 spans 15 amino acids. The CDR3 reads CASSLAGTSGKTQYF. Written as DNA, the CDR3 is TGTGCCAGCAGCTTAGCAGGGACTAGCGGGAAGACCCAGTACTTC. Based on the CDR3 plus reference TRBV7-2 and TRBJ2-5, the full variable domain is GAGVSQSPSNKVTEKGKDVELRCDPISGHTALYWYRQSLGQGLEFLIYFQGNSAPDKSGLPSDRFSAERTGGSVSTLTIQRTQQEDSAVYLCASSLAGTSGKTQYFGPGTRLLVL.

The rearrangement joins TRBV28 to TRBJ2-2, with D hard to call. CDR3 length: 14 amino acids. V gave up 3 bases and J gave up 3 bases, with 8 bases separating them. CDR1 MDHEN and CDR2 SYDVKM come from the germline V gene. DNA of the CDR3: TGTGCCAGCAGTTTTACAGCCGACACCGGGGAGCTGTTTTTT. Translated: CASSFTADTGELFF.

This chain connects TRBV18 to TRBJ1-5, with 10 bases identical to TRBD1. J lost 4 bases, V lost 2 bases, and 2 bases had no gene match. This CDR3 has 15 amino acids. Germline V lookup: CDR1 KGHSH, CDR2 LQKENI. As DNA, the CDR3 is TGTGCCAGCTCACCAGGGACAGGGGCGAATCAGCCCCAGCATTTT. This encodes CASSPGTGANQPQHF.

The sample holds one count of this clone. V and J are TRBV2 and TRBJ1-3; tentative D call: TRBD1 (5 bases). The germline CDR1 and CDR2 sequences are SNHLY and FYNNEI. This CDR3 is built from 14 residues. V lost 3 bases to trimming and J lost 4 bases, with 10 bases between them. The CDR3 is CASSDRASGNTIYF. The CDR3 bases are TGTGCCAGCAGTGACAGGGCTTCCGGAAACACCATATATTTT.

V is TRBV6-4 and J is TRBJ1-1; D gene unclear. Germline V CDR1 and CDR2: MRHNA, SNTAGT. The CDR3 sequence is 14 residues long. Trimming took off 5 bases at V and 4 bases at J, with 14 bases between the two ends. DNA for the CDR3: TGTGCCAGCAGTCAGGAGGAGGGTGGCACTGAAGCTTTCTTT. Translating it yields CASSQEEGGTEAFF.

This clone was seen a few times. The chain links TRBV7-2 to TRBJ2-7; the D gene is possibly TRBD2 (7 bases). The CDR3 totals 15 residues. Germline CDR1 SGHTA, CDR2 FQGNSA. Trimming removed 5 bases from V and 3 bases from J, with 17 bases in between. The CDR3 region is CASSPFGGRDYEQYF. The CDR3 DNA follows: TGTGCCAGCAGCCCCTTCGGGGGGCGAGACTACGAGCAGTACTTC.

This clone was picked up one time. The chain combines TRBV28 with TRBJ1-1; TRBD1 matches 7 bases. The V gene end was trimmed by 3 bases and the J gene end by 5 bases; junction bases not matched to a gene: 15. The CDR3 totals 17 residues. Germline V gene lookup returns CDR1 MDHEN and CDR2 SYDVKM. CDR3 amino acids: CASSFPSIRQGGTEAFF. The DNA of the CDR3 is TGTGCCAGCAGTTTCCCCTCTATAAGACAGGGAGGTACTGAAGCTTTCTTT.

The chain links TRBV2 to TRBJ1-6; TRBD1 matches at 7 bases. Germline CDR1 reads SNHLY; CDR2 reads FYNNEI. The CDR3 length is 13 residues. With V trimmed by 9 bases and J by 7 bases, 6 bases remained unmatched. The CDR3 region is CASKGQSNSPLHF. The DNA of the CDR3 is TGTGCCAGTAAGGGACAGTCGAATTCACCCCTCCACTTT.

V gene TRBV5-4 combines with J gene TRBJ1-3, with D possibly being TRBD1 (5 bases). The V gene lost 0 bases and the J gene lost 7 bases, with 14 bases spanning the gap. Germline V CDR1 and CDR2: SGHNT, YYREEE (reference sequence). The CDR3 sequence is 15 residues long. The CDR3 here is CASSLAVPGGNTIYF. The DNA of the CDR3 is TGTGCCAGCAGCTTGGCCGTTCCGGGGGGTAACACCATATATTTT.

This clone was counted once. V usage is TRBV28 and J usage is TRBJ2-5; possibly TRBD1 for D (6 bases). The CDR3 covers 14 residues. The germline V gene encodes CDR1 MDHEN and CDR2 SYDVKM. V was pared by 5 bases and J by 5 bases, with 15 bases between. CDR3 coding DNA: TGTGCCAGCAGTCGCAGGGGATTGGGTGAGACCCAGTACTTC. As protein: CASSRRGLGETQYF.

The CDR3 loop reads CASSLWDRANTGELFF. The CDR3 DNA sequence: TGCGCCAGCAGCCTCTGGGACAGGGCCAACACCGGGGAGCTGTTTTTT. The genes are TRBV5-1 and TRBJ2-2; 9 positions match TRBD1. Germline V lookup: CDR1 SGHRS, CDR2 YFSETQ. J gave up 2 bases and V 4 bases, and 6 bases lay outside the gene matches. The CDR3 covers 16 residues.

This chain uses TRBV6-5 with TRBJ1-2; D not resolved. CDR1 and CDR2 (germline): MNHEY, SVGAGI. Trimming pared 3 bases from V and 6 bases from J, leaving 11 bases between. The CDR3 sequence is 13 residues long. CDR3 sequence (DNA): TGTGCCAGCAGTTATGCGAGTCGGGATGGCTACACCTTC. Its protein product is CASSYASRDGYTF.

The chain recombines TRBV5-8 with TRBJ1-5; TRBD1 might be the D (6 bases). Between the trimmed V and J ends, which lost 4 bases and 1 base, there was a span of 9 bases. The V gene's germline CDR1 is SGHTS and CDR2 YDEGEE. There are 14 residues in the CDR3. CDR3 sequence reads: CASSAQGSNQPQHF. CDR3 sequence (DNA): TGTGCCAGCAGCGCACAGGGAAGCAATCAGCCCCAGCATTTT.

V gene TRBV28 combines with J gene TRBJ1-2, with TRBD1 matching over 8 bases. Trimming at V came to 5 bases and at J to 4 bases, leaving 9 bases not matched to a gene. The germline gives CDR1 MDHEN, CDR2 SYDVKM. The CDR3 is made up of 15 amino acids. The CDR3 nucleotides are TGTGCCAGCAGTCCACCCGGGACAGGCTTCTATGGCTACACCTTC. Amino acid sequence: CASSPPGTGFYGYTF.

The V and J genes are TRBV4-2 and TRBJ1-2, with D perhaps TRBD1 (5 bases). This CDR3 is built from 17 residues. Deletions cut 0 bases from V and 4 bases from J, with 18 bases between. Germline V CDR1 and CDR2: LGHNA, YNFKEQ. The CDR3 reads CASSQDPGRATSYGYTF. CDR3 coding DNA: TGTGCCAGCAGCCAAGATCCCGGCAGGGCCACCTCCTATGGCTACACCTTC.

The chain carries TRBV19 and TRBJ1-2; tentatively, D is TRBD1 (5 bases). The CDR3 covers 13 residues. The V and J ends lost 3 bases and 4 bases respectively, with 9 bases between them. Germline assignment: CDR1 LNHDA and CDR2 SQIVND (reference sequence). The CDR3 DNA reads as TGTGCCAGTAGTATCCAGCAGGGCTATGGCTACACCTTC. Its translation is CASSIQQGYGYTF.

The chain joins TRBV27 to TRBJ2-1; D possibly corresponds to TRBD1 (6 bases). V gave up 6 bases and J gave up 6 bases, with 12 bases separating them. CDR1 is MNHEY and CDR2 is SMNVEV in the germline V gene (reference sequence). This CDR3 is 13 amino acids long. DNA for the CDR3: TGTGCCAGCAGCCCCACAGGGTTCAATGAGCAGTTCTTC. As protein: CASSPTGFNEQFF.

The chain links TRBV10-3 to TRBJ2-7; 8 bases align to TRBD2. The trim removed 2 bases at V and 0 bases at J, leaving 3 bases unmatched. The germline V gene has CDR1 ENHRY and CDR2 SYGVKD. This CDR3 comprises 15 residues. The DNA of the CDR3 is TGTGCCATCAGTGAGGCGGGGGGCAACTCCTACGAGCAGTACTTC. Its protein is CAISEAGGNSYEQYF.